This entry concerns a single T cell receptor beta chain. No cognate antigen has been identified for it. No base-level quality is on record; no much larger clone is a single base apart. TCRbeta CDR3 regions were amplified from genomic DNA using the immunoSEQ Assay, a bias-controlled multiplex PCR. In the authors' own workflow: The number of nucleated cells in each sample was estimated by amplification of reference gene primers within the assay. To quantify the absolute abundance of each unique TCRbeta CDR3 rearrangement, sequence reads were collapsed and filtered. Productive Simpson clonality was computed per sample as the square root of Simpson's diversity index over productive rearrangements. TCRdb took this table from immuneACCESS and kept in-frame rearrangements with V and J called. Such tables lack part of the clones; where checked against another copy, unresolved V genes explain under half of the gap, and the rest is unexplained. That table gives V, J and clone size, and the DNA gave D and trimming. Within this sample are 75,000 to 90,000 clones, with about 73% of them counted one time only. The top ten constitute just over 35% of the sample.

These data belong to a study of blood T cell repertoires in COVID-19 (dated by TCRdb to about 2020). Regarding the research as a whole: The collaborator samples originated in the United States, Italy and Spain and spanned the acute and convalescent phases of COVID-19. The prospective study material was composed of cDNA or gDNA derived from T cells, B-cell-depleted T cells, or PBMCs. The dataset comprised deeply sampled blood TCRbeta repertoires from subjects exposed to, actively infected with, or recovered from COVID-19. A de-identified subject ID, COVID-19 status, age in years and sex were almost always included in the sample metadata. A freely available public database, intended as a resource for researchers studying the immune response to SARS-CoV-2, is where the repertoires were released. Samples came from the ongoing ImmuneRACE study (first 160 participants) plus 1,254 subjects from 6 global collaborators. Where available, HLA class I and class II types were obtained from metadata supplied by the sample provider rather than from assay-based typing.

What the authors observed across the whole study: The amount of clinical and demographic metadata varied by source and participant and was provided uncurated.

The CDR3 spans 15 residues, from the cysteine through the phenylalanine. Of the read, only the CDR3 DNA is kept; its 45 bases are in frame from base 1. From V the trimming removes 4 bases and from J it removes 2 bases, while the gene matches leave 6 bases of the junction unaccounted for. CDR1 and CDR2 were assigned from the germline V gene as KGHSH and LQKENI. One collaborating source in Seattle enrolled patients while the patients were actively infected and followed the patients over time throughout the course of disease. Each collaborating institution followed its own protocols to collect whole blood in K2EDTA tubes. For TCRbeta analysis, collaborators shipped samples in one of three forms: frozen whole blood, isolated PBMCs, or DNA extracted from either of those sample types.

The sequence came from a man aged 55 to 69 with COVID-19, enrolled during active disease. The sample comprised peripheral blood. The rearranged chain carries TRBV18 and TRBJ2-7; 9 junctional bases match TRBD1. The CDR3: CASSRAGQGTYEQYF. The nucleotide sequence reads TGTGCCAGCTCACGGGCGGGACAGGGCACCTACGAGCAGTACTTC. Supplemented by the reference TRBV18 and TRBJ2-7 proteins around the CDR3, the complete variable domain is NAGVMQNPRHLVRRRGQEARLRCSPMKGHSHVYWYRQLPEEGLKFMVYLQKENIIDESGMPKERFSAEFPKEGPSILRIQQVVRGDSAAYFCASSRAGQGTYEQYFGPGTRLTVT.